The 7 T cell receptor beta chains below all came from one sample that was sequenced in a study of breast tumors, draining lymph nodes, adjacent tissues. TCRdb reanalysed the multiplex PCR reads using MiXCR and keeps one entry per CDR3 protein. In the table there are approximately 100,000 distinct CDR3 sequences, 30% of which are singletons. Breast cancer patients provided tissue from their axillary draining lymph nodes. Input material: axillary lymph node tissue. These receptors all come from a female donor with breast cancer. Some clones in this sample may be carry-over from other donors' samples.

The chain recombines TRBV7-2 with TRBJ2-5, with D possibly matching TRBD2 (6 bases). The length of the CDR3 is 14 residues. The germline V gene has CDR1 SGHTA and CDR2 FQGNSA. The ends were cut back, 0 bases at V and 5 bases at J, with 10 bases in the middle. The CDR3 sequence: CASSLAGGVETQYF. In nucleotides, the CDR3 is TGTGCCAGCAGCTTAGCGGGGGGTGTTGAGACCCAGTACTTC.

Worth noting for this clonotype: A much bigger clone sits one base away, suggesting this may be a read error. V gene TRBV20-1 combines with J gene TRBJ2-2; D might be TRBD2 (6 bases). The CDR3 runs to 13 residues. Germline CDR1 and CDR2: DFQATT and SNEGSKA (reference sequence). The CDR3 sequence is CSAREGRGGELLF. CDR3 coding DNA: TGCAGTGCTAGGGAGGGACGAGGCGGGGAGCTGCTTTTT.

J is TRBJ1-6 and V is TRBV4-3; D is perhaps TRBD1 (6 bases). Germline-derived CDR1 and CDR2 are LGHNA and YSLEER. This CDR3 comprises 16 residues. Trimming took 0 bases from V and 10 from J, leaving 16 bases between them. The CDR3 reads CASSQDPAGGRSPLHF. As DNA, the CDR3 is TGCGCCAGCAGCCAAGATCCAGCGGGGGGCAGGTCACCCCTCCACTTT.

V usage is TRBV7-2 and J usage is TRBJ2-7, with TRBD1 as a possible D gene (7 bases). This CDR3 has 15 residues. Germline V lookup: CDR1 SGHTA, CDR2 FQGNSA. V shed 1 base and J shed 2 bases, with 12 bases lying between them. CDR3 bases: TGTGCCAGCAGCTTAGGGGGGGACAGCCCCTACGAGCAGTACTTC. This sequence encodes CASSLGGDSPYEQYF.

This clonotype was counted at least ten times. The CDR3 region is CATSDQLGSYPEQFF. CDR3 sequence (DNA): TGTGCCACCAGTGATCAACTAGGGTCTTATCCTGAGCAGTTCTTC. The genes are TRBV24-1 and TRBJ2-1, with D possibly matching TRBD2 (5 bases). CDR1 and CDR2 (germline): KGHDR, SFDVKD. Trimming took off 3 bases at V and 9 bases at J, with 17 bases between the two ends. The CDR3 is 15 residues long.

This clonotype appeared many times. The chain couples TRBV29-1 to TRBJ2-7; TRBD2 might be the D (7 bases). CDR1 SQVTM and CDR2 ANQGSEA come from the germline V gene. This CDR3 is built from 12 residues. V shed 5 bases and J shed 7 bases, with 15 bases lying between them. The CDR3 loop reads CSVTAGAREQYF. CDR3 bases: TGCAGCGTTACCGCGGGGGCTAGGGAGCAGTACTTC.

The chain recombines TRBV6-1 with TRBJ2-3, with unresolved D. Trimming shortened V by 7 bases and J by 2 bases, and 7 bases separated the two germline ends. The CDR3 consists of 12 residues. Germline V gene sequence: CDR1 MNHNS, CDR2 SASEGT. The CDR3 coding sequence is TGTGCCAGCAAACTCGACACAGATACGCAGTATTTT. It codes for CASKLDTDTQYF.